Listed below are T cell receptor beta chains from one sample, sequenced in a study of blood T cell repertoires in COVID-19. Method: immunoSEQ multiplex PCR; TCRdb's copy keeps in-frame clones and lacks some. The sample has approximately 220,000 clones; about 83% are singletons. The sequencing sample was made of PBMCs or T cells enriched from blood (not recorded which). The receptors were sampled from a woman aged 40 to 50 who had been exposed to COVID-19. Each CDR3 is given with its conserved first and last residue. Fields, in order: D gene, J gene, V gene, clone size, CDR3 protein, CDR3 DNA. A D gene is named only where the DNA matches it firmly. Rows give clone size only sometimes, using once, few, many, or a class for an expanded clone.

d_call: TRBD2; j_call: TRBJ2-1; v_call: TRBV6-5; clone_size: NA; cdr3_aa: CASSSRTSGNEQFF; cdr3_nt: TGTGCCAGCAGTTCTCGGACTAGCGGCAATGAGCAGTTCTTC
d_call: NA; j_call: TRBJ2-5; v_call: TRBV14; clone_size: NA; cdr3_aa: CASSGAGGTQYF; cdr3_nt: TGTGCCAGCAGCGGAGCGGGCGGTACCCAGTACTTC
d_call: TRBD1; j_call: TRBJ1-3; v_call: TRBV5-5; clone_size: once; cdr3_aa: CASSLFGTGAGNTIYF; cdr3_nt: TGTGCCAGCAGCTTGTTTGGGACAGGGGCTGGAAACACCATATATTTT
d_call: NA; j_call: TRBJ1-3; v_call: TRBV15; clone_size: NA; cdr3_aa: CATSRGREENTIYF; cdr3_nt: TGTGCCACCAGCAGGGGGAGGGAAGAAAACACCATATATTTT
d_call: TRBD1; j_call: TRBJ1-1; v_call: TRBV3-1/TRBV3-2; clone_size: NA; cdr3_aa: CASSQGGGQAEAFF; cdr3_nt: TGTGCCAGCAGCCAAGGTGGGGGACAGGCCGAAGCTTTCTTT
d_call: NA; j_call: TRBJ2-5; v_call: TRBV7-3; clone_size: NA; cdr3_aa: CASSLGSQETQYF; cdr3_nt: TGTGCCAGCAGCTTGGGCTCACAAGAGACCCAGTACTTC
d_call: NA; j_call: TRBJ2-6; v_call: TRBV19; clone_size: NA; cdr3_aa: CASSLGQAGVLTF; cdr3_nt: TGTGCCAGTAGTCTGGGGCAGGCTGGCGTCCTGACTTTC
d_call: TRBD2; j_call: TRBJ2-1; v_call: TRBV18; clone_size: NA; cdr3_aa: CASSPPGLAGATYNEQFF; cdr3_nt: TGTGCCAGCTCACCACCCGGACTAGCGGGGGCGACATACAATGAGCAGTTCTTC
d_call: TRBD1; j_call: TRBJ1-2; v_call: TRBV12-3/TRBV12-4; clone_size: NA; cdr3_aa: CASSLGTAKGYTF; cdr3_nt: TGTGCCAGCAGTTTGGGGACAGCGAAGGGCTACACCTTC
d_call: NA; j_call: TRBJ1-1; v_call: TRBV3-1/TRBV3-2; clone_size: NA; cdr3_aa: CASSHAVLNTEAFF; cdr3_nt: TGTGCCAGCAGCCACGCCGTCCTAAACACTGAAGCTTTCTTT
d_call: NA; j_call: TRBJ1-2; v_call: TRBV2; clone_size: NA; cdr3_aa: CASPKGAGVKYGYTF; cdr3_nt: TGTGCCAGCCCCAAGGGAGCAGGGGTGAAATATGGCTACACCTTC
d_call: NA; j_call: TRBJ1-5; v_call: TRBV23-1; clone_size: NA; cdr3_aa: CASSQSPREGNQPQHF; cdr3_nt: TGCGCCAGCAGTCAATCGCCCAGGGAGGGCAATCAGCCCCAGCATTTT
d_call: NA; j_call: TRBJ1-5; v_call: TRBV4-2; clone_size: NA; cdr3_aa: CASSLPGGQPQHF; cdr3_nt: TGTGCCAGCAGCCTTCCGGGGGGTCAGCCCCAGCATTTT
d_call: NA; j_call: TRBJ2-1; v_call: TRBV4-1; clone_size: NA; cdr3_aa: CASSLSLNEQFF; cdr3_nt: TGCGCCAGCAGCCTCTCTTTGAATGAGCAGTTCTTC
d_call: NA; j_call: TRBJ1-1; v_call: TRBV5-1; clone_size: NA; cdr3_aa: CASSFGGQGTEAFF; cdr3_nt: TGCGCCAGCAGCTTCGGGGGGCAGGGCACTGAAGCTTTCTTT
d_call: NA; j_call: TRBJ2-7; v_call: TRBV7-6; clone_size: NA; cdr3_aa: CASSSGGSQDNYEQYF; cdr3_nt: TGTGCCAGCAGCTCAGGGGGGTCGCAAGACAACTACGAGCAGTACTTC
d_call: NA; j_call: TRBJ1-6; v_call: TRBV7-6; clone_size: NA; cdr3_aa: CASSLARGPPYNSPLHF; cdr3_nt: TGTGCCAGCAGCTTAGCAAGGGGCCCCCCTTATAATTCACCCCTCCACTTT
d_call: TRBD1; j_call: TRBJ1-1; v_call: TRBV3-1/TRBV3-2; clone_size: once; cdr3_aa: CASSPTTGRTEAFF; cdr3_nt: TGTGCCAGCAGCCCAACGACAGGGAGAACTGAAGCTTTCTTT
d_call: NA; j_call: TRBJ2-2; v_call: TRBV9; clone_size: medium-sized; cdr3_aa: CASSDSRGGANTGELFF; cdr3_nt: TGTGCCAGCAGCGACTCTCGCGGGGGCGCGAACACCGGGGAGCTGTTTTTT
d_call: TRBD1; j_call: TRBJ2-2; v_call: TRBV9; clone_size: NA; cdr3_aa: CASSLGQFTGELFF; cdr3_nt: TGTGCCAGCAGCTTGGGACAGTTTACCGGGGAGCTGTTTTTT
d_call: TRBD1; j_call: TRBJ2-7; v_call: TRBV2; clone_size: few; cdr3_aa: CASSPIDRASSYEQYF; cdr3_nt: TGTGCCAGCAGCCCCATAGACAGGGCCAGCTCCTACGAGCAGTACTTC
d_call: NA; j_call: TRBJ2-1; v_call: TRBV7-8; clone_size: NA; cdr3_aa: CASSSRETQFF; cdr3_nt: TGTGCCAGCAGCTCCAGGGAAACCCAGTTCTTC
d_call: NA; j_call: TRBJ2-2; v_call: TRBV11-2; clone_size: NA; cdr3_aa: CASSARQASTGELFF; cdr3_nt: TGTGCCAGCAGCGCCCGACAGGCGAGCACCGGGGAGCTGTTTTTT
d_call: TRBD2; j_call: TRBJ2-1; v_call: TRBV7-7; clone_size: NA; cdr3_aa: CASSLDPLAGGRNEQFF; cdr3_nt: TGTGCTAGCAGCTTAGACCCTCTAGCGGGGGGTCGAAATGAGCAGTTCTTC
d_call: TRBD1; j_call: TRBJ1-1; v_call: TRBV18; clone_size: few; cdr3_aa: CASSGTVNTEAFF; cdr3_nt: TGTGCCAGCTCCGGGACAGTGAACACTGAAGCTTTCTTT
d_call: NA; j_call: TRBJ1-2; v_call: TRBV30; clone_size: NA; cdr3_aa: CAWSQGNYGYTF; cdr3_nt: TGTGCCTGGAGCCAGGGAAACTATGGCTACACCTTC
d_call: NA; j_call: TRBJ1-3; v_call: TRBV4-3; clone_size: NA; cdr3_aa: CASSQGVNSGNTIYF; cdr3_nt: TGCGCCAGCAGCCAGGGCGTTAACTCTGGAAACACCATATATTTT
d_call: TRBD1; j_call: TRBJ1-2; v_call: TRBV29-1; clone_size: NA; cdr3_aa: CSVRQGDYGYTF; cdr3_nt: TGCAGCGTTAGGCAGGGGGACTATGGCTACACCTTC
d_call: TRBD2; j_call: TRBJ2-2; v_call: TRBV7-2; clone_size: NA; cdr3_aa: CASSLALAGALSGELFF; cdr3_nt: TGTGCCAGCAGCTTAGCCCTAGCGGGGGCCCTAAGCGGGGAGCTGTTTTTT
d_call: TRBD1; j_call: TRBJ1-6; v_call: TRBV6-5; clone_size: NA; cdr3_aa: CASSYSGTGDSPLHF; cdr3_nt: TGTGCCAGCAGTTACTCGGGGACAGGAGACTCACCCCTCCACTTT
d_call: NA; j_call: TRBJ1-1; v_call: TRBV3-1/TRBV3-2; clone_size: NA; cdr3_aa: CASSPSLSGTEAFF; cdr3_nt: TGTGCCAGCAGCCCGAGCCTAAGCGGCACTGAAGCTTTCTTT
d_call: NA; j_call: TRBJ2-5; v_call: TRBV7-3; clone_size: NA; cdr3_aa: CASSFSAGASQETQYF; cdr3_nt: TGTGCCAGCTCCTTCAGTGCGGGGGCTTCACAAGAGACCCAGTACTTC
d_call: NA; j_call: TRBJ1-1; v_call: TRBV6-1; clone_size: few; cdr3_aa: CASSDNQGFTEAFF; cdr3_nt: TGTGCCAGCAGTGACAATCAGGGGTTTACTGAAGCTTTCTTT
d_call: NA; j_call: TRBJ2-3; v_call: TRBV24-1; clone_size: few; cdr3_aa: CATSERRTSTDTQYF; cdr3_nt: TGTGCCACCAGTGAGCGACGGACTAGCACAGATACGCAGTATTTT
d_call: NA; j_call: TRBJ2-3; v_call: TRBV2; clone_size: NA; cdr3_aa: CASSGPRFTDTQYF; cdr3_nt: TGTGCCAGCAGTGGCCCTAGGTTCACAGATACGCAGTATTTT
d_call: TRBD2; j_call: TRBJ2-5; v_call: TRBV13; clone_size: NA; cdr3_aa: CASSRFGSGGGTQYF; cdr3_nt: TGTGCCAGCAGCCGATTCGGAAGCGGGGGAGGGACCCAGTACTTC
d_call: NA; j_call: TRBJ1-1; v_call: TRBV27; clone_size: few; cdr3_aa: CASTNHDSGRQEAFF; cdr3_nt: TGTGCCAGCACCAATCATGATTCAGGAAGGCAGGAAGCTTTCTTT
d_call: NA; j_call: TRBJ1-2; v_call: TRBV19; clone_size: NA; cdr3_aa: CASNRGWGYTF; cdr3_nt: TGTGCCAGTAATCGGGGATGGGGCTACACCTTC
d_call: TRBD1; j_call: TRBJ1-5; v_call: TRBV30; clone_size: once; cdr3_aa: CAWARQGDQPQHF; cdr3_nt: TGTGCCTGGGCCCGACAGGGTGATCAGCCCCAGCATTTT
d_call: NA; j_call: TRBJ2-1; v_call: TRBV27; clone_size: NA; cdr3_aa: CASRLMSTYNEQFF; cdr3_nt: TGTGCCAGCAGGCTAATGAGCACCTACAATGAGCAGTTCTTC
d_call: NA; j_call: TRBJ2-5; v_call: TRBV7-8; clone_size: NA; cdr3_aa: CASSLRDTLGVTQYF; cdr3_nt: TGTGCCAGCAGCTTAAGGGACACTCTAGGGGTGACCCAGTACTTC
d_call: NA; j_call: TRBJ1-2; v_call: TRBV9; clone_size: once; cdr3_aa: CASSPTTAGDYGYTF; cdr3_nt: TGTGCCAGCAGCCCCACCACCGCCGGGGACTATGGCTACACCTTC